This TCR beta chain was identified in a study of CD8+CD57+ T cells in acquired aplastic anemia. CDR3 length: 15 residues. Trimming took off 5 bases at V and 5 bases at J, with 13 bases between the two ends. CDR1 SGHTA and CDR2 FQGNSA come from the germline V gene. For CDR3 and TCR beta VDJ profiling, genomic DNA was the template used. TCRdb re-derived calls from the reads in MiXCR, one entry per CDR3 protein. This table has 180,000 or so distinct CDR3 sequences, 48% appearing once. Patients picked for sequencing had shown CD8+CD57+ cell expansion detected by flow cytometry. This clonotype has at least ten counts.

This chain uses TRBV7-2 with TRBJ1-6; TRBD1 might be the D (6 bases). This sequence was found in a human donor with aplastic anemia. Sequencing input: sorted CD4+, CD8+, or CD8+CD57+ T cells (not recorded which) from PBMCs. In DNA form, the CDR3 reads TGTGCCAGCAGCCGCGTGACAGGAAATAATTCACCCCTCCACTTT. This sequence encodes CASSRVTGNNSPLHF. The full variable domain, its missing parts supplied by reference TRBV7-2 and TRBJ1-6, is GAGVSQSPSNKVTEKGKDVELRCDPISGHTALYWYRQSLGQGLEFLIYFQGNSAPDKSGLPSDRFSAERTGGSVSTLTIQRTQQEDSAVYLCASSRVTGNNSPLHFGNGTRLTVT.